This is a list of T cell receptor beta chains from one sample in a study of chemoradiotherapy in HPV16-positive cancers. Sequencing used immunoSEQ multiplex PCR; TCRdb keeps in-frame clones, though not all of them. This table holds tens of thousands of clones, around 75% found once. Collection of the sample occurred from a patient who underwent chemoradiotherapy. Receptors were obtained from a human donor with HPV-associated anogenital cancer. Both conserved end residues are part of each CDR3. Fields, in order: clone size, J gene, D gene, V gene, CDR3 protein, CDR3 DNA. The D gene is left open where the match is weak. Some rows mark clone size as missing; the rest say once, few, many or name a class of expanded clone.

>few|TRBJ1-2|TRBD1|TRBV29-1
CSGETGNYGYTF
TGCAGCGGTGAGACAGGGAACTATGGCTACACCTTC
>.|TRBJ2-3|TRBD2|TRBV13
CASSLQSPLAGRPDTQYF
TGTGCCAGCAGCCTACAATCCCCCCTAGCGGGGAGACCGGATACGCAGTATTTT
>medium-sized|TRBJ2-7|.|TRBV2
CASSEDGAYEQYF
TGTGCCAGCAGTGAAGACGGAGCCTACGAGCAGTACTTC
>.|TRBJ2-1|.|TRBV5-4
CASSLDSSSYNEQFF
TGTGCCAGCAGTTTGGATTCAAGCTCCTACAATGAGCAGTTCTTC
>few|TRBJ2-7|TRBD2|TRBV10-2
CASSESIASGYEQYF
TGCGCCAGCAGTGAGTCGATCGCTAGCGGCTACGAGCAGTACTTC
>.|TRBJ1-4|TRBD1|TRBV29-1
CSVAGTGDEKLFF
TGCAGCGTTGCCGGGACAGGGGATGAAAAACTGTTTTTT
>.|TRBJ1-1|TRBD1|TRBV27
CASSNRGLAEAFF
TGTGCCAGCAGCAACAGGGGATTGGCTGAAGCTTTCTTT
>.|TRBJ1-2|.|TRBV11-2
CASSLDQHSYGYTF
TGTGCCAGCAGCTTAGATCAACATTCCTATGGCTACACCTTC
>.|TRBJ1-5|.|TRBV10-3
CAISESSRVSNQPQHF
TGTGCCATCAGTGAGTCGAGCAGGGTGAGCAATCAGCCCCAGCATTTT
>.|TRBJ2-1|.|TRBV11-3
CASRRRSGIGSSYNEQFF
TGTGCCAGCAGACGCAGATCGGGCATAGGGTCCAGCTACAATGAGCAGTTCTTC
>.|TRBJ2-3|TRBD2|TRBV5-6
CASSSPAGTTQYF
TGTGCCAGCAGTTCCCCAGCGGGGACGACGCAGTATTTT
>few|TRBJ2-7|TRBD2|TRBV11-2
CASSLGLGSRSEQYF
TGTGCCAGCAGCTTGGGACTAGGATCGAGAAGCGAGCAGTACTTC
>.|TRBJ2-7|.|TRBV27
CASSQARGSEQYF
TGTGCCAGCAGCCAAGCGAGAGGCTCCGAGCAGTACTTC
>.|TRBJ1-4|.|TRBV30
CAGRGVTNEKLFF
TGTGCCGGAAGGGGGGTTACTAATGAAAAACTGTTTTTT
>.|TRBJ2-3|TRBD2|TRBV28
CASSSGLAGGADTQYF
TGTGCCAGCAGTTCCGGACTAGCGGGTGGGGCAGATACGCAGTATTTT
>.|TRBJ1-1|.|TRBV19
CASSGRARGDTEAFF
TGTGCCAGTAGTGGGAGGGCAAGGGGCGACACTGAAGCTTTCTTT
>once|TRBJ1-5|.|TRBV27
CASSPDKAGEQPQHF
TGTGCCAGCAGTCCCGATAAGGCCGGCGAACAGCCCCAGCATTTT
>.|TRBJ1-5|.|TRBV18
CASSGRQGRNQPQHF
TGTGCCAGCTCAGGGCGGCAGGGCCGCAATCAGCCCCAGCATTTT
>.|TRBJ1-1|.|TRBV5-1
CASSRNTEAFF
TGCGCCAGCAGCCGAAACACTGAAGCTTTCTTT
>.|TRBJ2-6|TRBD1|TRBV5-5
CASTETGKIFSGANVLTF
TGTGCCAGCACCGAGACAGGGAAAATTTTCTCTGGGGCCAACGTCCTGACTTTC
>.|TRBJ2-3|TRBD2|TRBV27
CASSPGLAGDSITDTQYF
TGTGCCAGCAGCCCGGGACTAGCGGGCGACTCCATCACAGATACGCAGTATTTT
>.|TRBJ2-7|TRBD1|TRBV7-9
CASSPRTGTAGYEQYF
TGTGCCAGCAGCCCCCGTACCGGGACAGCAGGCTACGAGCAGTACTTC
>.|TRBJ1-2|.|TRBV15
CATSGRPVYGYTF
TGTGCCACCAGCGGGCGGCCGGTCTATGGCTACACCTTC
>.|TRBJ1-1|TRBD1|TRBV6-5
CASSYGTVHTEAFF
TGTGCCAGCAGTTATGGGACAGTCCACACTGAAGCTTTCTTT
>few|TRBJ1-1|.|TRBV5-5
CASSLVAGPWAEAFF
TGTGCCAGCAGCTTGGTGGCAGGGCCTTGGGCTGAAGCTTTCTTT
>.|TRBJ1-1|.|TRBV11-3
CASTRTGEAFF
TGTGCCAGCACCCGGACGGGTGAAGCTTTCTTT
>.|TRBJ1-6|TRBD1|TRBV5-4
CASSLEGQGFSPLHF
TGTGCCAGCAGCTTGGAGGGACAGGGTTTTTCACCCCTCCACTTT
>once|TRBJ1-5|TRBD1|TRBV18
CASSLGQGKQPQHF
TGTGCCAGCTCACTTGGACAGGGAAAGCAGCCCCAGCATTTT
>.|TRBJ2-3|TRBD1|TRBV30
CAGSRDRETDTQYF
TGTGCCGGTTCCCGGGACAGAGAGACAGATACGCAGTATTTT
>.|TRBJ2-5|TRBD2|TRBV5-1
CASSPTSGRGETQYF
TGCGCCAGCAGCCCGACTAGCGGGAGAGGTGAGACCCAGTACTTC
>.|TRBJ1-1|.|TRBV11-2
CASSLGNRVGAFF
TGTGCCAGCAGCTTAGGAAACAGGGTTGGGGCTTTCTTT
>.|TRBJ2-1|.|TRBV29-1
CSVGLTGEQFF
TGCAGCGTTGGATTGACCGGCGAGCAGTTCTTC
>.|TRBJ2-3|TRBD2|TRBV15
CATSRTSGGPRTDTQYF
TGTGCCACCAGCAGGACTAGCGGGGGGCCCCGCACAGATACGCAGTATTTT
>.|TRBJ2-3|TRBD2|TRBV28
CASTFRSISGRDTQYF
TGTGCCAGCACGTTTAGATCGATTAGCGGGCGGGATACGCAGTATTTT
>.|TRBJ2-1|TRBD1|TRBV4-3
CASSQDGTGGAYNEQFF
TGCGCCAGCAGCCAAGATGGGACAGGGGGCGCGTACAATGAGCAGTTCTTC
>.|TRBJ2-7|.|TRBV5-1
CASSRTDGPTEQYF
TGCGCCAGCAGCAGGACGGATGGCCCCACCGAGCAGTACTTC
>few|TRBJ1-2|.|TRBV5-4
CASSFTASPTDGYTF
TGTGCCAGCAGCTTTACAGCCTCCCCGACGGATGGCTACACCTTC
>.|TRBJ2-5|.|TRBV5-4
CASSSEGPLETQYF
TGTGCCAGCAGCTCCGAGGGACCCCTAGAGACCCAGTACTTC
>few|TRBJ2-7|.|TRBV28
CASSFRRNEQYF
TGTGCCAGCAGTTTTCGTAGAAACGAGCAGTACTTC
>.|TRBJ1-2|.|TRBV11-2
CASSFGDGYTF
TGTGCCAGCAGCTTCGGGGATGGCTACACCTTC
>.|TRBJ2-6|TRBD1|TRBV30
CAWSSGQGALGANVLTF
TGTGCCTGGAGTTCCGGACAGGGGGCGCTTGGGGCCAACGTCCTGACTTTC
>.|TRBJ1-4|.|TRBV30
CAWSVGLGEKLFF
TGTGCCTGGAGTGTAGGGTTGGGCGAAAAACTGTTTTTT
>.|TRBJ2-7|.|TRBV5-6
CASSLGRYEQYF
TGTGCCAGCAGCTTAGGGCGTTACGAGCAGTACTTC
>.|TRBJ2-4|TRBD2|TRBV28
CASSTSAGVKNIQYF
TGTGCCAGCAGTACCAGTGCGGGGGTCAAAAACATTCAGTACTTC
>once|TRBJ1-2|TRBD1|TRBV2
CASSEAPVAGGGYTF
TGTGCCAGCAGTGAAGCCCCGGTGGCAGGGGGTGGCTACACCTTC
>few|TRBJ2-6|.|TRBV19
CASSISSGANVLTF
TGTGCCAGTAGTATAAGCTCTGGGGCCAACGTCCTGACTTTC
>.|TRBJ2-3|TRBD2|TRBV10-3
CAISARGSTTDTQYF
TGTGCCATCAGTGCACGCGGGAGTACTACAGATACGCAGTATTTT
>.|TRBJ2-5|TRBD1|TRBV6-5
CASRYGTAQETQYF
TGTGCCAGCCGTTATGGGACAGCTCAAGAGACCCAGTACTTC
>.|TRBJ2-7|.|TRBV14
CASSRQLTAGNEQYF
TGTGCCAGCAGCCGCCAGCTCACAGCCGGAAACGAGCAGTACTTC
>.|TRBJ1-2|TRBD1|TRBV19
CASSIPQGAVGGYTF
TGTGCCAGTAGTATACCTCAGGGGGCGGTCGGTGGCTACACCTTC
>.|TRBJ2-7|.|TRBV20-1
CSASRSYEQYF
TGCAGTGCTAGCCGGAGCTACGAGCAGTACTTC
>.|TRBJ2-3|TRBD2|TRBV6-5
CASSQRTSGREQYF
TGTGCCAGCAGTCAGAGGACTAGCGGGAGAGAGCAGTATTTT
>.|TRBJ2-1|TRBD2|TRBV25-1
CASSARLAGYNEQFF
TGTGCCAGCAGTGCCCGACTAGCGGGGTACAATGAGCAGTTCTTC
>.|TRBJ2-1|.|TRBV5-1
CASSDRGYEFF
TGCGCCAGCAGCGACCGGGGGTACGAGTTCTTC
>.|TRBJ1-2|.|TRBV5-5
CASSLVLGNYGYTF
TGTGCCAGCAGCTTGGTTCTAGGGAACTATGGCTACACCTTC
>.|TRBJ1-4|.|TRBV2
CATGGPLQDEKLFF
TGTGCCACCGGGGGGCCCCTTCAGGATGAAAAACTGTTTTTT
>few|TRBJ2-2|.|TRBV7-2
CASSLAGGGSAGELFF
TGTGCCAGCAGCTTAGCAGGGGGAGGTAGTGCCGGGGAGCTGTTTTTT
>.|TRBJ2-5|TRBD1|TRBV30
CAWSNRDRGIGRETQYF
TGTGCCTGGAGTAACCGGGACAGGGGAATAGGAAGGGAGACCCAGTACTTC
>.|TRBJ2-2|.|TRBV9
CASSVLTVTGELFF
TGTGCCAGCAGCGTCCTTACGGTGACCGGGGAGCTGTTTTTT